This TCR beta chain was recorded in a study of blood T cell repertoires in COVID-19. The overall study: COVID-19 samples, acute and convalescent, were from the United States, Italy and Spain.

The CDR3 totals 17 residues. The germline V gene encodes CDR1 LNHDA and CDR2 SQIVND (reference sequence). V was clipped by 4 bases and J by 5 bases, with 23 bases between them. Using immunoSEQ multiplex PCR, the repertoire was profiled, and TCRdb retains in-frame clones only, with some absent. In the table there are around 440,000 clones, about nine tenths of which are singletons. Patients at the Seattle site were enrolled during active infection and followed longitudinally. The TCR comes from a woman aged 45-60 years with COVID-19, enrolled during active disease. The chain has TRBV19 and TRBJ1-2, with D perhaps TRBD1 (6 bases). The specimen sequenced was peripheral blood. The chain's CDR3 is CASSTGTTSMKIYGYTF. DNA for the CDR3: TGTGCCAGTAGTACCGGGACAACCTCTATGAAAATTTATGGCTACACCTTC.